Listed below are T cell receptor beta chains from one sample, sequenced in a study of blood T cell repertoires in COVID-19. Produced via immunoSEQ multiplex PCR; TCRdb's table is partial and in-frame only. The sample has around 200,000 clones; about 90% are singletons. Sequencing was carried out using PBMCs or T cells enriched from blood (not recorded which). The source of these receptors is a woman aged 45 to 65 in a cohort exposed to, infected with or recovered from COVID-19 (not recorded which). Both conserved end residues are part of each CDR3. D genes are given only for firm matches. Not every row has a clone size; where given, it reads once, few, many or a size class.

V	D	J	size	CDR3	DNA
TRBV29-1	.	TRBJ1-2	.	CSVQGSYGYTF	TGCAGCGTGCAGGGATCCTATGGCTACACCTTC
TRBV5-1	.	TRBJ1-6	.	CASNPEGGFEAPLHF	TGCGCCAGCAACCCGGAGGGTGGGTTTGAGGCACCCCTCCACTTT
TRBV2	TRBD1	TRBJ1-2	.	CASSDLTGPNYGYTF	TGTGCCAGCAGTGACCTGACAGGGCCCAACTATGGCTACACCTTC
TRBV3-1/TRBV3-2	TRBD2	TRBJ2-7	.	CASATRLAAQYEQYF	TGTGCCAGCGCGACCCGACTAGCGGCCCAATACGAGCAGTACTTC
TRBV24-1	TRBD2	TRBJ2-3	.	CATSAPRGRGASTDTQYF	TGTGCCACCAGTGCCCCGAGAGGGCGGGGGGCTAGCACAGATACGCAGTATTTT
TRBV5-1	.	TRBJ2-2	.	CASSDSANTGELFF	TGCGCCAGCAGCGACAGCGCGAACACCGGGGAGCTGTTTTTT
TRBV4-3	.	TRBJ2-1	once	CASSQHPRDTYNEQFF	TGCGCCAGCAGCCAACACCCCAGGGATACATACAATGAGCAGTTCTTC
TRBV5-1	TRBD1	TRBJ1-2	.	CASSQDRGLDGQGYTF	TGCGCCAGCAGCCAGGACAGGGGGCTCGACGGGCAGGGCTACACCTTC
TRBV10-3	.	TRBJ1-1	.	CAISEMGGNTEAFF	TGTGCCATCAGTGAAATGGGAGGGAACACTGAAGCTTTCTTT
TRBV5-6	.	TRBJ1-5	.	CASSLSRTRDQPQHF	TGTGCCAGCAGCTTGAGTCGGACACGGGATCAGCCCCAGCATTTT
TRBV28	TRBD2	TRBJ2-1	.	CASSLEGTSGGSSYNEQFF	TGTGCCAGCAGTTTAGAAGGGACTAGCGGGGGATCCTCCTACAATGAGCAGTTCTTC
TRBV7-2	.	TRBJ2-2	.	CASSSAGLNTGELFF	TGTGCCAGCAGCTCGGCGGGACTCAACACCGGGGAGCTGTTTTTT
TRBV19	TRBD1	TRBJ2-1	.	CASSQPRTGMRSEQFF	TGTGCCAGTAGCCAACCCCGGACAGGGATGCGAAGTGAGCAGTTCTTC
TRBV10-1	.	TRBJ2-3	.	CASSDLPRFRGKQSDTQYF	TGCGCCAGCAGTGACCTCCCGAGGTTTCGGGGGAAGCAATCAGATACGCAGTATTTT
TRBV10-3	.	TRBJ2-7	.	CAISEGSGGEQYF	TGTGCCATCAGTGAGGGGTCAGGTGGCGAGCAGTACTTC
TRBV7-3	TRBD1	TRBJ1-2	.	CASSLGDRVRGYTF	TGTGCCAGCAGCTTAGGAGACAGGGTACGAGGCTACACCTTC
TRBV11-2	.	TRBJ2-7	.	CASSYSPGLNYEQYF	TGTGCCAGCAGCTACAGCCCAGGACTAAACTACGAGCAGTACTTC
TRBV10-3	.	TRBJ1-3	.	CAISESAGSGAISGNTIYF	TGTGCCATCAGTGAGTCGGCGGGGTCCGGAGCAATTTCTGGAAACACCATATATTTT
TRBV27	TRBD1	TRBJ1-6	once	CASRVDRGTSPLHF	TGTGCCAGCAGAGTAGACAGGGGGACTTCACCCCTCCACTTT
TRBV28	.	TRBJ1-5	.	CASSLGGGMGLESNQPQHF	TGTGCCAGCAGTCTTGGTGGGGGCATGGGATTGGAAAGCAATCAGCCCCAGCATTTT
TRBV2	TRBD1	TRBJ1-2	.	CASTGDRGDYGYTF	TGTGCCAGCACGGGCGACAGGGGGGACTATGGCTACACCTTC
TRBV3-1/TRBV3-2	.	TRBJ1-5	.	CASSQDVQGNQPQHF	TGTGCCAGCAGCCAAGATGTCCAGGGCAATCAGCCCCAGCATTTT
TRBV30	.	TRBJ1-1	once	CAWSVEVGNTEAFF	TGTGCCTGGAGTGTCGAGGTCGGGAACACTGAAGCTTTCTTT
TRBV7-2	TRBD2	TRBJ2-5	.	CASSLPSGLNQETQYF	TGTGCCAGCAGCCTACCGTCGGGACTAAATCAAGAGACCCAGTACTTC
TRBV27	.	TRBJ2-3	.	CASSSTTASTDTQYF	TGTGCCAGCAGTTCAACGACAGCTAGCACAGATACGCAGTATTTT
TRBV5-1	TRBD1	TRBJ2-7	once	CASSLTPGQSYEQYF	TGCGCCAGCAGTCTAACGCCGGGACAGAGCTACGAGCAGTACTTC
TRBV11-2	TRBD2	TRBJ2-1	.	CASSLDPRGWDEQFF	TGTGCCAGCAGCTTAGATCCGCGGGGGTGGGATGAGCAGTTCTTC
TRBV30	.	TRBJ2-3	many	CACRTPSTDTQYF	TGTGCCTGTAGGACTCCTAGCACAGATACGCAGTATTTT
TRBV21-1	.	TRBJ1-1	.	CASEFPRGLGTEAFF	TGTGCCAGCGAATTCCCCCGGGGTTTGGGAACTGAAGCTTTCTTT
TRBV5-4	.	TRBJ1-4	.	CASSSQGIEKLFF	TGTGCCAGCAGCTCGCAGGGAATCGAGAAACTGTTTTTT
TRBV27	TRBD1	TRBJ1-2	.	CASSSWDRVNGYTF	TGTGCCAGCAGCTCTTGGGACAGGGTTAATGGCTACACCTTC
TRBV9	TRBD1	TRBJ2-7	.	CASSPHLETTWDRGTHEQYF	TGTGCCAGCAGCCCGCACCTGGAAACTACGTGGGACAGGGGTACTCACGAGCAGTACTTC
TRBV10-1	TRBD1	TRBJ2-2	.	CASSGDRANTGELFF	TGCGCCAGCAGTGGGGACAGGGCGAACACCGGGGAGCTGTTTTTT
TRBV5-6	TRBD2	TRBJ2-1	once	CASSLAGSGGSYNEQFF	TGTGCCAGCAGCTTGGCCGGGAGCGGGGGGAGTTACAATGAGCAGTTCTTC
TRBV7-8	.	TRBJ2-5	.	CASSRNGQGQETQYF	TGTGCCAGCAGCCGTAATGGACAAGGCCAAGAGACCCAGTACTTC
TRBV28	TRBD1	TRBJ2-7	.	CASSITDRGYEQYF	TGTGCCAGCAGTATCACGGACAGGGGCTACGAGCAGTACTTC
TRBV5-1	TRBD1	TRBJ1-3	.	CASSSGDSLSGNTIYF	TGCGCCAGCAGCTCAGGGGACAGCCTCTCTGGAAACACCATATATTTT
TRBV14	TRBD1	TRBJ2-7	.	CASSPLRTGGAPYF	TGTGCCAGCAGCCCGCTTCGGACAGGGGGCGCTCCGTACTTC
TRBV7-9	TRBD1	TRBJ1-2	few	CASSLDFAGGSGYTF	TGTGCCAGCAGCTTAGATTTCGCAGGGGGAAGCGGCTACACCTTC
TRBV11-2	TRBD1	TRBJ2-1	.	CASSLGLGQAGLGEFF	TGTGCCAGCAGCTTAGGGCTCGGACAGGCTGGGTTGGGGGAGTTCTTC
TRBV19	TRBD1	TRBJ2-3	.	CASSTTGGADTQYF	TGTGCCAGTAGTACGACAGGGGGCGCAGATACGCAGTATTTT
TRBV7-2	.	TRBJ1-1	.	CASRHAGGSSEAFF	TGTGCCAGCAGACATGCGGGGGGGTCGAGTGAAGCTTTCTTT
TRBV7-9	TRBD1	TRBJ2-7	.	CASSLRDSTYEQYF	TGTGCCAGCAGCCTCCGGGACAGTACCTACGAGCAGTACTTC
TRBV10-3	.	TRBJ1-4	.	CAISETAINEKLFF	TGTGCCATCAGTGAGACAGCAATTAATGAAAAACTGTTTTTT
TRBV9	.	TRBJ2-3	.	CASSELADTQYF	TGTGCCAGCAGCGAACTCGCTGATACGCAGTATTTT
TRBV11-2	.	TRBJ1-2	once	CASSPEGGHYGYTF	TGTGCCAGCAGCCCGGAGGGAGGACACTATGGCTACACCTTC
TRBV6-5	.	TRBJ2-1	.	CASKARIGDNEQFF	TGTGCCAGCAAGGCCAGAATAGGGGACAATGAGCAGTTCTTC
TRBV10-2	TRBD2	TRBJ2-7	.	CASSLAGEMNEQYF	TGCGCCAGCAGTTTAGCGGGGGAAATGAACGAGCAGTACTTC
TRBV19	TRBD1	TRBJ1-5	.	CASNLDRASNQPQHF	TGTGCCAGTAACTTGGACAGGGCAAGCAATCAGCCCCAGCATTTT
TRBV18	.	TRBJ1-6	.	CASSEPGSAYNSPLHF	TGTGCCAGCTCAGAACCTGGTAGCGCCTATAATTCACCCCTCCACTTT